Below are 22 T cell receptor beta chains sequenced from a single sample in a study of T cells in Graves' hyperthyroidism and ophthalmopathy. RNA transcripts were the template for amplifying TCR beta CDR3 regions. HTBI primers were used for first-round RT-PCR of the TCR CDR3. TCRdb processed the multiplex PCR reads anew with MiXCR; each CDR3 protein has one entry. Of about 200,000 distinct CDR3 sequences listed, around 18% are singletons. Material for sequencing was blood. The receptors were gathered from a man aged 35 to 55 with Graves' hyperthyroidism.

At least ten counts were recorded for this clonotype. The chain has TRBV11-2 and TRBJ2-1, with no clear D. Trimming removed 4 bases from V and 12 bases from J, with 13 bases in between. The germline gives CDR1 SGHAT, CDR2 FQNNGV. CDR3 size: 12 residues. CDR3 in amino acids: CASSSQGLRQFF. In nucleotides, the CDR3 is TGTGCCAGCAGCTCGCAAGGGCTCAGGCAGTTCTTC.

This clonotype was seen a few times. The chain has TRBV4-3 and TRBJ1-2; no reliable D call. Between the trimmed V and J ends, which lost 4 bases and 1 base, there was a span of 10 bases. Germline V gene sequence: CDR1 LGHNA, CDR2 YSLEER. The CDR3 sequence is 14 residues long. The DNA of the CDR3 is TGCGCCAGCAGCCCCTCCGTTGGTAACTATGGCTACACCTTC. It specifies CASSPSVGNYGYTF.

This clonotype showed up just a few times. This chain links TRBV7-9 with TRBJ2-6; possibly TRBD1 for D (6 bases). Germline V gene data show CDR1 as SEHNR and CDR2 as FQNEAQ (reference sequence). V was trimmed by 5 bases and J by 4 bases, leaving 12 bases between them. This CDR3 has 15 residues. CDR3 residues: CASSITGSGANVLTF. The CDR3 DNA sequence: TGTGCCAGCAGCATAACAGGGTCCGGGGCCAACGTCCTGACTTTC.

The J gene is TRBJ1-5, the V gene TRBV5-5; weak D call: TRBD1 (5 bases). From germline, CDR1 is SGHKS and CDR2 YYEKEE (reference sequence). The CDR3 is 17 residues long. The V gene lost 4 bases and the J gene lost 6 bases, with 23 bases spanning the gap. CDR3 in DNA: TGTGCCAGCAGCCCGAGACACAGGCCTACATCCTCTCAGCCCCAGCATTTT. It encodes CASSPRHRPTSSQPQHF.

This clonotype was seen repeatedly, ten times or more. The chain links TRBV7-3 to TRBJ2-5, with D perhaps being TRBD1 or TRBD2 (5 bases each). Germline-derived CDR1 and CDR2 are SGHTA and FQGTGA. Trimming left V 0 bases short and J 1 base short, with 9 bases between. The CDR3 sequence is 15 residues long. CDR3 region: CASSLTRGPQETQYF. CDR3 DNA sequence: TGTGCCAGCAGCTTAACTAGGGGACCCCAAGAGACCCAGTACTTC.

This clonotype was found many times. The chain employs TRBV7-9 and TRBJ2-4; D uncertain. CDR3 length equals 15 residues. Trimming pared 0 bases from V and 7 bases from J, leaving 13 bases between. CDR1 and CDR2 (germline): SEHNR, FQNEAQ (reference sequence). The CDR3 loop is CASSLALANGNIQYF. Here the CDR3 DNA reads TGTGCCAGCAGCTTAGCGTTGGCCAACGGGAACATTCAGTACTTC.

This clonotype was detected many times. The genes are TRBV20-1 and TRBJ1-1, with D possibly matching TRBD1 (6 bases). There are 13 residues in the CDR3. Germline values: CDR1 DFQATT, CDR2 SNEGSKA (reference sequence). Between the trimmed V and J ends, which lost 3 bases and 2 bases, there was a span of 10 bases. Here the CDR3 DNA reads TGCAGTGCTAGCCGGGGGCGAAACACTGAAGCTTTCTTT. It translates to CSASRGRNTEAFF.

This clonotype was counted many times. This rearrangement joins TRBV2 to TRBJ2-5; D is possibly TRBD2 (6 bases). The V gene's germline CDR1 is SNHLY and CDR2 FYNNEI. The CDR3 has 17 amino acids. With 5 bases removed from V and 5 bases from J, the gap between germline ends came to 24 bases. CDR3 DNA sequence: TGTGCCAGCAGTTATCCTCATCTGGGCGGGGTGTTGGAGACCCAGTACTTC. Protein: CASSYPHLGGVLETQYF. The full variable domain, completed using reference TRBV2 and TRBJ2-5, is EPEVTQTPSHQVTQMGQEVILRCVPISNHLYFYWYRQILGQKVEFLVSFYNNEISEKSEIFDDQFSVERPDGSNFTLKIRSTKLEDSAMYFCASSYPHLGGVLETQYFGPGTRLLVL.

This clonotype has only a few counts. The rearrangement uses TRBV7-9 and TRBJ2-3; D perhaps matches TRBD2 (5 bases). The V end was cut by 2 bases, the J end by 6 bases, with 12 bases between. Germline CDR1 reads SEHNR; CDR2 reads FQNEAQ (reference sequence). This CDR3 region has 14 residues. As DNA, the CDR3 is TGTGCCAGCAGCTTAACGGGGAGCCAGGATACGCAGTATTTT. Encoded protein: CASSLTGSQDTQYF.

V gene TRBV5-5 combines with J gene TRBJ1-2; 8 bases agree with TRBD1. The CDR3 is 14 amino acids. Germline CDR1 and CDR2: SGHKS and YYEKEE (reference sequence). J lost 14 bases, V lost 4 bases, and 16 bases had no gene match. In DNA form, the CDR3 reads TGTGCCAGCAGCCCAGAAATGGGGCAGGGGGCTTTAACCTTC. Amino acids: CASSPEMGQGALTF.

The chain employs TRBV27 and TRBJ2-1; D not certain. V lost 11 bases and J 2 bases, leaving 16 bases between the germline ends. This CDR3 is 14 amino acids long. CDR1 MNHEY and CDR2 SMNVEV come from the germline V gene (reference sequence). Here the CDR3 DNA reads TGTGCCGTAGCTCCCGGGCCTCCCTACAATGAGCAGTTCTTC. Translation gives CAVAPGPPYNEQFF.

In this sample, this clonotype turned up a few times. The V and J genes are TRBV19 and TRBJ2-7; D might be TRBD2 (5 bases). CDR1 is LNHDA and CDR2 is SQIVND in the germline V gene (reference sequence). V dropped 2 bases and J dropped 6 bases, with 5 bases sitting between them. The CDR3 contains 11 residues. The CDR3 DNA reads as TGTGCCAGTAGTATACGGGGCGAGCAGTACTTC. Translation: CASSIRGEQYF.

This clonotype was observed many times. The chain employs TRBV11-2 and TRBJ1-1; D gene ambiguous. This CDR3 comprises 16 residues. V lost 0 bases to trimming and J lost 0 bases, with 11 bases between them. Germline CDR1 and CDR2: SGHAT and FQNNGV. CDR3 sequence: CASSLEFGRMNTEAFF. CDR3 in DNA: TGTGCCAGCAGCTTAGAATTTGGGAGGATGAACACTGAAGCTTTCTTT.

This chain links TRBV4-3 with TRBJ1-4; 8 bases are a match to TRBD1. Germline V gene sequence: CDR1 LGHNA, CDR2 YSLEER. J gave up 8 bases and V 0 bases, and 11 bases lay outside the gene matches. This CDR3 contains 17 residues. The CDR3 loop is CASSQEFVRTGGEKLFF. As DNA, the CDR3 is TGCGCCAGCAGCCAAGAATTCGTAAGAACAGGGGGGGAAAAACTGTTTTTT.

This clonotype was found once. The chain employs TRBV4-3 and TRBJ1-5; perhaps TRBD1 as D (5 bases). This CDR3 contains 14 residues. The V gene's germline CDR1 is LGHNA and CDR2 YSLEER. With 2 bases removed from V and 5 bases from J, the gap between germline ends came to 10 bases. CDR3 protein: CASSQTGTYQPQHF. Written as DNA, the CDR3 is TGCGCCAGCAGCCAAACAGGAACCTATCAGCCCCAGCATTTT.

This clonotype was counted many times. This chain uses TRBV19 with TRBJ2-5; the D gene is possibly TRBD1 (5 bases). CDR1 is LNHDA, CDR2 SQIVND, per germline (reference sequence). The V end lost 5 bases, the J end lost 7 bases, and 20 bases lay between the germline ends. This CDR3 spans 15 amino acids. CDR3 sequence reads: CASSVHKGNLATQYF. The CDR3 DNA sequence: TGTGCCAGTAGTGTCCACAAGGGGAACCTGGCGACCCAGTACTTC.

Many counts were recorded for this clonotype. This chain connects TRBV10-2 to TRBJ2-5, with 8 bases that match TRBD2. The CDR3 contains 16 residues. Germline CDR1 reads WSHSY; CDR2 reads SAAADI. After removal of 6 bases from V and 2 bases from J, the junction contained 11 bases not matched to a gene. The CDR3 nucleotides read TGCGCCAGCAGCGCGCAGGGGCGCGGGGGGCAAGAGACCCAGTACTTC. This sequence encodes CASSAQGRGGQETQYF.

The chain carries TRBV2 and TRBJ1-1, with TRBD1 matching over 7 bases. V lost 8 bases and J lost 3; bases outside the gene matches: 18. The CDR3 sequence is 17 residues long. Germline V gene data show CDR1 as SNHLY and CDR2 as FYNNEI. The CDR3 here is CASDGGTDREIDTEAFF. The CDR3 DNA reads as TGTGCCAGCGACGGTGGCACAGACAGGGAGATAGACACTGAAGCTTTCTTT.

This clonotype has a count of ten or more. The V call is TRBV6-2 or TRBV6-3, the J call TRBJ2-7; TRBD1 matches at 9 bases. Germline V lookup: CDR1 MNHEY, CDR2 SVGEGT. This CDR3 comprises 14 residues. J was trimmed by 3 bases and V by 1 base; bases with no gene match: 1. This CDR3 is CASSYWGQGYEQYF. CDR3 DNA: TGTGCCAGCAGTTACTGGGGACAGGGCTACGAGCAGTACTTC.

This clonotype has a count of ten or more. Here the CDR3 reads CAWSGDSNQPQHF. The CDR3, as DNA: TGTGCCTGGAGTGGGGACAGCAATCAGCCCCAGCATTTT. The rearrangement uses TRBV30 and TRBJ1-5; tentatively, D is TRBD1 (5 bases). The CDR3 loop spans 13 amino acids. V gave up 1 base and J gave up 1 base, with 5 bases separating them. Germline V gives CDR1 GTSNPN, CDR2 SVGIG (reference sequence).

This clonotype came up many times. The chain combines TRBV28 with TRBJ1-6; tentatively, D is TRBD1 (5 bases). Per germline, CDR1 MDHEN and CDR2 SYDVKM. The V end lost 6 bases, the J end lost 2 bases, and 14 bases lay between the germline ends. The CDR3 covers 16 residues. DNA for the CDR3: TGTGCCAGCAGCCCCGGGGCACAAACCTATAATTCACCCCTCCACTTT. As protein: CASSPGAQTYNSPLHF.

In this sample, this clonotype turned up many times. The chain has TRBV6-6 and TRBJ1-1; D is unresolved. The CDR3 runs to 14 residues. V lost 0 bases, J lost 0 bases, and 5 bases lay in between. CDR1 is MNHNY and CDR2 is SVGAGI in the germline V gene (reference sequence). CDR3 sequence: CASSYSKVNTEAFF. The CDR3 nucleotides read TGTGCCAGCAGTTACTCGAAGGTGAACACTGAAGCTTTCTTT.